This T cell receptor (beta chain) is drawn from a study of CD8 T cells in Susac syndrome. It was with random hexamers that 0.5 to 1 ug RNA was reverse transcribed. Amplification of TCR beta CDR3 across 54 Vbeta and 13 Jbeta was performed with immunoSEQ multiplex PCR. TCRdb re-called the immunoSEQ multiplex PCR reads through MiXCR, storing one row per CDR3 protein. The sample holds some 130,000 distinct CDR3 sequences, 94% seen once. The trim removed 4 bases at V and 3 bases at J, leaving 0 bases unmatched. This CDR3 has 13 residues. Germline loops: CDR1 DFQATT, CDR2 SNEGSKA (reference sequence). General study findings and limits: The study admitted that it had a relatively small number of individuals in its TCR sequencing and HLA analysis.

This clonotype has only one observation. Its antigen is still unknown. Sequencing of TCR beta, carried out with a high-throughput approach, was applied to CD8+ and CD4+ T cells from the blood. Bulk CD8+ and CD4+ cells came from magnetic negative isolation; CD8+ TEMRA by FACS. The V gene is TRBV20-1, the J gene TRBJ2-3; 11 bases fit TRBD2. The sequence was collected from a human donor with multiple sclerosis. The sample consisted of CD4+ T cells from PBMCs. The CDR3 region is CSATSGRTDTQYF. In DNA, the CDR3 is TGCAGTGCTACTAGCGGGAGGACAGATACGCAGTATTTT.